This T cell receptor (beta chain) emerged from a study of naive and memory T cell subsets. Four subsets defined by CD45RA and CD27 were sorted after CD3, CD4, CD8 and live/dead staining. This clonotype was observed at least ten times. The CDR3 consists of 16 residues. Losses at the gene ends were 5 bases for V and 5 bases for J; bases not matched to a gene: 8. An equimolar mix of two oligonucleotides served as the beta constant-region primer for TRBC1 and TRBC2. Ligation attached a single-stranded oligonucleotide with a 12-nucleotide UMI and the SP2 primer to the cDNA 3' end. Each CDR3 protein gets one entry after TCRdb re-called the UMI-ligation and nested PCR reads with MiXCR. The sample has 89,000 or so distinct CDR3 sequences; around 13% are singletons.

Sequences were obtained from central memory CD4+ T cells from blood. This receptor was obtained from a human donor in good health. V and J are TRBV12-3 or TRBV12-4 and TRBJ2-3, with 12 bases aligning to TRBD2. As DNA, the CDR3 is TGTGCCAGCAGTCCTAGCGGGAGGGCAACAGGAGATACGCAGTATTTT. It translates to CASSPSGRATGDTQYF.